These T cell receptor beta chains were read from a single sample in a study of cytomegalovirus exposure and HLA in healthy donors. Profiled with immunoSEQ multiplex PCR; TCRdb holds only in-frame clones, not every one. The sample carries about 200,000 clones, roughly 80% recorded once. Input material: PBMCs. These receptors originate from a man under 40 in good health and CMV-seronegative. CDR3s include the opening cysteine and the closing phenylalanine or tryptophan. The order of the fields is J gene, V gene, clone size, D gene, CDR3 DNA, CDR3 protein. The D gene is left open where the match is weak. The listing skips clone size in some rows; elsewhere it reads once, few, many or a size class.

>TRBJ1-1|TRBV9|once|NA
TGTGCCAGCAGCGTAGGGACAGTTCCCCCTGAAGCTTTCTTT
CASSVGTVPPEAFF
>TRBJ2-1|TRBV6-4|NA|TRBD2
TGTGCCAGCAGTGTTCTAGCGGGGGGTAATGAGCAGTTCTTC
CASSVLAGGNEQFF
>TRBJ2-1|TRBV27|NA|NA
TGTGCCAGCAGTAGCCGAGAAAATGAGCAGTTCTTC
CASSSRENEQFF
>TRBJ2-5|TRBV28|NA|TRBD1
TGTGCCAGCAGCCGGGACAGGGGCTCGAGGGAGACCCAGTACTTC
CASSRDRGSRETQYF
>TRBJ1-2|TRBV19|NA|TRBD1
TGTGCCAGTAGTATTGACAGGGACTATGGCTACACCTTC
CASSIDRDYGYTF
>TRBJ1-1|TRBV2|once|NA
TGTGCCAGCAGTGCTCTGAACACTGAAGCTTTCTTT
CASSALNTEAFF
>TRBJ2-5|TRBV5-4|NA|TRBD2
TGTGCCAGCAGCTTGGAATTGACTAGCGGGGGGAGGGAGACCCAGTACTTC
CASSLELTSGGRETQYF
>TRBJ2-5|TRBV4-1|NA|NA
TGCGCCAGCAGCCAAAGGGGAGAGACCCAGTACTTC
CASSQRGETQYF
>TRBJ2-7|TRBV21-1|once|NA
TGTGCCAGCAGCTCACTCCTGACTAGCGGTACCTCTCTGGGGGCGTACGAGCAGTACTTC
CASSSLLTSGTSLGAYEQYF
>TRBJ2-5|TRBV7-9|once|TRBD2
TGTGCCAGCAGCTTAGCTGATCTAGCGGGGGCTGGGGAGACCCAGTACTTC
CASSLADLAGAGETQYF
>TRBJ2-5|TRBV7-2|NA|NA
TGTGCCAGCAGCTTAAATGTCCGGGAGACCCAGTACTTC
CASSLNVRETQYF
>TRBJ1-6|TRBV9|NA|NA
TGTGCCAGCAGCTCCAGGCCCCTGGTGAATTCACCCCTCCACTTT
CASSSRPLVNSPLHF
>TRBJ2-3|TRBV6-6|NA|TRBD1
TGTGCCAGCAGACCGGGACAGGGAAAAGATACGCAGTATTTT
CASRPGQGKDTQYF
>TRBJ2-7|TRBV2|NA|TRBD1
TGTGCCAGCATAGGGGCAGGGGGCTCCTACGAGCAGTACTTC
CASIGAGGSYEQYF
>TRBJ2-5|TRBV5-4|NA|NA
TGTGCCAGCAGGCCCGGGTCCCAAGAGACCCAGTACTTC
CASRPGSQETQYF
>TRBJ2-7|TRBV10-2|once|TRBD1
TGCGCCAGCAGCTACAGGGGAATCTACGAGCAGTACTTC
CASSYRGIYEQYF
>TRBJ1-2|TRBV7-9|NA|NA
TGTTCCAGCAGCTTGAGGGGGGGCTACACCTTC
CSSSLRGGYTF
>TRBJ2-7|TRBV19|NA|NA
TGTGCCAGTAGTATGAAGGGGTTGGAGCAGTACTTC
CASSMKGLEQYF
>TRBJ2-3|TRBV2|few|TRBD1
TGTGCCAGCAGTACCGGGACAGGGGGGAGTACGCAGTATTTT
CASSTGTGGSTQYF
>TRBJ2-3|TRBV2|NA|TRBD2
TGTGCCAGCCAGGTTCCTTGGGGGGGAGCGCAGTATTTT
CASQVPWGGAQYF
>TRBJ2-7|TRBV5-6|NA|NA
TGTGCCAGCAGCTTGTTTAGTGGCAGGTATCAGCAGTACTTC
CASSLFSGRYQQYF
>TRBJ2-3|TRBV4-2|NA|TRBD2
TGTGCCAGCAGCCAATCGGCGGGGGTGCCCACAGATACGCAGTATTTT
CASSQSAGVPTDTQYF
>TRBJ2-3|TRBV28|NA|NA
TGTGCCAGCAGTTGGGGCTCCCTCACAGATACGCAGTATTTT
CASSWGSLTDTQYF
>TRBJ2-7|TRBV28|NA|TRBD1
TGTGCCAGCAGTTTATCGGGGACAGCAACCTACGAGCAGTACTTC
CASSLSGTATYEQYF
>TRBJ1-6|TRBV19|few|NA
TGTGCCAGTAGTATCCGCCCCGGCCTCGAGGATTCACCCCTCCACTTT
CASSIRPGLEDSPLHF
>TRBJ2-7|TRBV18|NA|TRBD1
TGTGCCAGCTCACCCCGACAGGGGAGCTACGAGCAGTACTTC
CASSPRQGSYEQYF